A single sample gave rise to the 5 T cell receptor beta chains below, sequenced in a study of cytomegalovirus exposure and HLA in healthy donors. Vbeta (60) and Jbeta (13) primers were used in the PCR. Clones were read by immunoSEQ multiplex PCR, and TCRdb kept only the in-frame ones, dropping some. The data contain some 170,000 clones, 75% to 80% of them singletons. The sequencing input was PBMCs. All receptors come from a man aged 40-55 years in good health and CMV-seropositive.

The chain uses TRBV28 and TRBJ2-7; D gene ambiguous. The CDR3 sequence is 15 residues long. Trimming shortened V by 5 bases and J by 2 bases, and 16 bases separated the two germline ends. Germline-derived CDR1 and CDR2 are MDHEN and SYDVKM. CDR3 loop: CASSASSLATYEQYF. DNA for the CDR3: TGTGCCAGCAGTGCCTCCTCCTTAGCAACCTACGAGCAGTACTTC.

Regarding this clone: Other DNA sequences from this sample encode an identical CDR3 as well. The chain carries TRBV5-1 and TRBJ1-1, with D perhaps TRBD1 (6 bases). The CDR3 runs 14 residues. The V gene's germline CDR1 is SGHRS and CDR2 YFSETQ. V lost 2 bases and J lost 0, with 8 bases in between. In nucleotides, the CDR3 is TGCGCCAGCAGCTTAGACAGGTTGAACACTGAAGCTTTCTTT. It is translated as CASSLDRLNTEAFF.

This clone was recorded once. V is TRBV6-5 and J is TRBJ2-3; maybe TRBD1 (6 bases). CDR1 is MNHEY and CDR2 is SVGAGI in the germline V gene. V gave up 0 bases and J gave up 11 bases, with 18 bases separating them. This CDR3 is 15 amino acids long. CDR3 region: CASSYSGTHTAGQYF. The CDR3 nucleotides are TGTGCCAGCAGTTACTCCGGGACACATACCGCCGGGCAGTATTTT.

J is TRBJ2-2 and V is TRBV7-3; 9 bases are a match to TRBD2. Germline V lookup: CDR1 SGHTA, CDR2 FQGTGA. The ends lost 3 bases at V and 2 bases at J; junction bases unmatched: 1. This CDR3 region has 15 residues. CDR3 region: CASSLGLANTGELFF. The CDR3 DNA reads as TGTGCCAGCAGCTTGGGACTAGCCAACACCGGGGAGCTGTTTTTT.

This clone was observed a few times. This sequence joins TRBV12-5 and TRBJ2-1; TRBD2 matches 12 bases. This CDR3 has 18 amino acids. The germline CDR1 and CDR2 sequences are LGHNT and FRNRAP. The J segment lost 5 bases and the V segment lost 6 bases, leaving 14 bases of the junction unmatched. The CDR3 DNA is TGTGCTAGTGGACCCACCTCCCGACTAGCGGGAGTCAACAATGAGCAGTTCTTC. Translation: CASGPTSRLAGVNNEQFF. Filled out from reference TRBV12-5 and TRBJ2-1, the complete variable domain reads DARVTQTPRHKVTEMGQEVTMRCQPILGHNTVFWYRQTMMQGLELLAYFRNRAPLDDSGMPKDRFSAEMPDATLATLKIQPSEPRDSAVYFCASGPTSRLAGVNNEQFFGPGTRLTVL.